A selection of T cell receptor beta chains follows, all from one sample in a study of blood T cell repertoires in COVID-19. TCRdb keeps only in-frame clones here, not all; method: immunoSEQ multiplex PCR. The data show more than 150,000 clones, approximately 87% seen once. The sequenced sample was peripheral blood. These receptors all stem from a woman aged 70-85 years with COVID-19, enrolled during active disease. The CDR3 runs from the conserved cysteine through the conserved F or W. A D gene is named only where the DNA matches it firmly. Where a row states a size, it is once, few, many or the class of an expanded clone; other rows omit it.

v_call: TRBV5-6
clone_size: -
d_call: -
j_call: TRBJ1-5
cdr3_nt: TGTGCCAGCAGCTTGTGGAGCGGGACATTTAGCAATCAGCCCCAGCATTTT
cdr3_aa: CASSLWSGTFSNQPQHF

v_call: TRBV6-5
clone_size: -
d_call: -
j_call: TRBJ1-5
cdr3_nt: TGTGCCAGCCTAAATCAGGGGTATAGCAATCAGCCCCAGCATTTT
cdr3_aa: CASLNQGYSNQPQHF

v_call: TRBV2
clone_size: few
d_call: TRBD1
j_call: TRBJ1-2
cdr3_nt: TGTGCCAGCAGCGTTAAGATGGGACAGGGGGCGCGCGGCTACACCTTC
cdr3_aa: CASSVKMGQGARGYTF

v_call: TRBV7-3
clone_size: -
d_call: TRBD1
j_call: TRBJ1-1
cdr3_nt: TGTGCCAGCAGCCCGGAGACAGGGGGCATCGCTGAAGCTTTCTTT
cdr3_aa: CASSPETGGIAEAFF

v_call: TRBV7-2
clone_size: -
d_call: -
j_call: TRBJ1-5
cdr3_nt: TGTGCCAGCAGCTTAGGATACAGTAGCAATCAGCCCCAGCATTTT
cdr3_aa: CASSLGYSSNQPQHF

v_call: TRBV6-6
clone_size: -
d_call: -
j_call: TRBJ1-4
cdr3_nt: TGTGCCAGCAGACAGGGCCCCACCGTTAAGGAAAAACTGTTTTTT
cdr3_aa: CASRQGPTVKEKLFF

v_call: TRBV18
clone_size: -
d_call: TRBD2
j_call: TRBJ2-7
cdr3_nt: TGTGCCAGCTCACCGCGGACTAGCGGGCTATTCTACGAGCAGTACTTC
cdr3_aa: CASSPRTSGLFYEQYF

v_call: TRBV5-1
clone_size: once
d_call: -
j_call: TRBJ1-6
cdr3_nt: TGCGCCAGCAGCTCACAGGGCAGCTCCTATAATTCACCCCTCCACTTT
cdr3_aa: CASSSQGSSYNSPLHF

v_call: TRBV3-1/TRBV3-2
clone_size: -
d_call: -
j_call: TRBJ1-4
cdr3_nt: TGTGCCAGCAGCCCCGACAGTAATGAAAAACTGTTTTTT
cdr3_aa: CASSPDSNEKLFF

v_call: TRBV3-1/TRBV3-2
clone_size: -
d_call: -
j_call: TRBJ1-5
cdr3_nt: TGTGCCAGCAGCCAAGATGGAGGCGCCGCCAATCAGCCCCAGCATTTT
cdr3_aa: CASSQDGGAANQPQHF

v_call: TRBV12-3/TRBV12-4
clone_size: -
d_call: -
j_call: TRBJ2-2
cdr3_nt: TGTGCCAGCAGTCGGGAGAGCACCGGGGAGCTGTTTTTT
cdr3_aa: CASSRESTGELFF

v_call: TRBV24-1
clone_size: -
d_call: TRBD1
j_call: TRBJ1-2
cdr3_nt: TGTGCCACTACTAACAGGGGTTACTATGGCTACACCTTC
cdr3_aa: CATTNRGYYGYTF

v_call: TRBV25-1
clone_size: -
d_call: TRBD2
j_call: TRBJ2-3
cdr3_nt: TGTGCCAGCAGTGAATACGAGGGAGGGAATACGCAGTATTTT
cdr3_aa: CASSEYEGGNTQYF

v_call: TRBV11-1
clone_size: -
d_call: -
j_call: TRBJ2-7
cdr3_nt: TGTGCCAGCAGCTCCCAGGCGTCCCTTTCCTACGAGCAGTACTTC
cdr3_aa: CASSSQASLSYEQYF

v_call: TRBV9
clone_size: -
d_call: -
j_call: TRBJ2-3
cdr3_nt: TGTGCCAGCAGCGTATTTCGCGGTGGGGGGACAGATACGCAGTATTTT
cdr3_aa: CASSVFRGGGTDTQYF

v_call: TRBV25-1
clone_size: -
d_call: -
j_call: TRBJ2-3
cdr3_nt: TGTGCCAGCAGCAGACAGAGGACAGATACGCAGTATTTT
cdr3_aa: CASSRQRTDTQYF

v_call: TRBV6-2/TRBV6-3
clone_size: once
d_call: -
j_call: TRBJ2-7
cdr3_nt: TGTGCCAGCAGCCGACAGGCCCCCTACGAGCAGTACTTC
cdr3_aa: CASSRQAPYEQYF

v_call: TRBV5-5
clone_size: -
d_call: -
j_call: TRBJ1-5
cdr3_nt: TGTGCCAGCAGCTTGTCCCCAAGCTCATATCAGCCCCAGCATTTT
cdr3_aa: CASSLSPSSYQPQHF

v_call: TRBV28
clone_size: -
d_call: -
j_call: TRBJ1-2
cdr3_nt: TGTGCCAGCAGTTTAGCAGGACAGAACTATGGCTACACCTTC
cdr3_aa: CASSLAGQNYGYTF

v_call: TRBV5-1
clone_size: -
d_call: TRBD2
j_call: TRBJ2-3
cdr3_nt: TGCGCCAGCAGCTTCACGGGAGGTCTCACAGATACGCAGTATTTT
cdr3_aa: CASSFTGGLTDTQYF

v_call: TRBV7-6
clone_size: -
d_call: -
j_call: TRBJ2-7
cdr3_nt: TGTGCCAGCAGCTTATTCCTGGAGTCCATTGACGAGCAGTACTTC
cdr3_aa: CASSLFLESIDEQYF

v_call: TRBV12-5
clone_size: -
d_call: TRBD1
j_call: TRBJ2-1
cdr3_nt: TGTGCTAGTGGTATAGGGACAGGCTACAATGAGCAGTTCTTC
cdr3_aa: CASGIGTGYNEQFF